Below, 27 T cell receptor beta chains from the same sample are listed, as sequenced in a study of cytomegalovirus exposure and HLA in healthy donors. A multiplex PCR was run with 60 Vbeta primers and 13 Jbeta primers. Libraries were prepared by immunoSEQ multiplex PCR; TCRdb keeps only in-frame clonotypes and omits some of them. The data hold 190,000 or so clones, with roughly 83% observed a single time. The sequenced sample consisted of PBMCs. These receptors were taken from a male donor in good health and CMV-seropositive.

The rearrangement joins TRBV7-3 to TRBJ1-1, with unresolved D. The CDR3 length is 13 residues. Germline V gives CDR1 SGHTA, CDR2 FQGTGA. Trimming cost V 2 bases and J 5 bases, with 9 bases left between them. The CDR3 DNA reads TGTGCCAGCAGCTTAGAGCTCGCTACTGAAGCTTTCTTT. It is translated as CASSLELATEAFF.

The chain carries TRBV18 and TRBJ1-1; D unclear. CDR3 length: 12 amino acids. With 3 bases removed from V and 10 bases from J, the gap between germline ends came to 12 bases. Germline assignment: CDR1 KGHSH and CDR2 LQKENI. CDR3 in amino acids: CASSPNREGAFF. Written as DNA, the CDR3 is TGTGCCAGCTCACCGAACCGGGAAGGAGCTTTCTTT.

V gene TRBV19 combines with J gene TRBJ1-1; 8 positions match TRBD1. The length of the CDR3 is 15 residues. In germline, CDR1 is LNHDA, CDR2 SQIVND (reference sequence). Losses at the gene ends were 4 bases for V and 4 bases for J; bases not matched to a gene: 8. CDR3 coding DNA: TGTGCCAGTAGTACCCGGACAGGGATTACCACTGAAGCTTTCTTT. It translates to CASSTRTGITTEAFF.

The genes are TRBV18 and TRBJ2-7; D gene unclear. Germline CDR1 and CDR2: KGHSH and LQKENI. The length of the CDR3 is 13 residues. Trimming removed 6 bases from V and 5 bases from J, with 14 bases in between. CDR3 coding DNA: TGTGCCAGCTCCCCCCAGGCTGGTAACGAGCAGTACTTC. This codes for CASSPQAGNEQYF. Based on the CDR3 plus reference TRBV18 and TRBJ2-7, the full variable domain is NAGVMQNPRHLVRRRGQEARLRCSPMKGHSHVYWYRQLPEEGLKFMVYLQKENIIDESGMPKERFSAEFPKEGPSILRIQQVVRGDSAAYFCASSPQAGNEQYFGPGTRLTVT.

The chain recombines TRBV6-1 with TRBJ1-5; weak D call: TRBD1 (6 bases). CDR1 is MNHNS, CDR2 SASEGT, per germline. The CDR3 sequence is 15 residues long. V lost 2 bases, J lost 2 bases, and 10 bases lay in between. CDR3 sequence reads: CASSEIQGGNQPQHF. The CDR3 region has the DNA TGTGCCAGCAGTGAAATACAGGGAGGCAATCAGCCCCAGCATTTT.

The V gene is TRBV7-2, the J gene TRBJ1-3; D not certain. Germline-derived CDR1 and CDR2 are SGHTA and FQGNSA. The CDR3 runs 17 residues. The V end was cut by 0 bases, the J end by 0 bases, with 12 bases between. The CDR3 reads CASSLAHGRRSGNTIYF. CDR3 DNA sequence: TGTGCCAGCAGCTTAGCGCACGGGAGGCGCTCTGGAAACACCATATATTTT.

The genes are TRBV28 and TRBJ2-1; 7 positions match TRBD2. J lost 9 bases, V lost 4 bases, and 12 bases had no gene match. Germline V gene data show CDR1 as MDHEN and CDR2 as SYDVKM. CDR3 size: 15 residues. Written as DNA, the CDR3 is TGTGCCAGCAGTTCCCCCCCTCCCCAGCGGGGTGAGCAGTTCTTC. Its protein product is CASSSPPPQRGEQFF.

This clone was counted a few times. The rearrangement links TRBV5-6 to TRBJ1-1; 7 bases align to TRBD1. After removal of 3 bases from V and 5 bases from J, the junction contained 13 bases not matched to a gene. Germline V gene data show CDR1 as SGHDT and CDR2 as YYEEEE. The CDR3 is 16 residues long. The CDR3 DNA follows: TGTGCCAGCAGCTGGGGGAAAGACAGGGTAGAAACTGAAGCTTTCTTT. Translation: CASSWGKDRVETEAFF.

The rearrangement uses TRBV11-2 and TRBJ2-3; 7 nucleotides agree with TRBD1. The CDR3 runs to 14 residues. Trimming at V came to 5 bases and at J to 6 bases, leaving 8 bases not matched to a gene. CDR1 and CDR2 (germline): SGHAT, FQNNGV. CDR3 loop: CASSNRDSSDTQYF. Here the CDR3 DNA reads TGTGCCAGCAGCAACCGGGACAGCTCCGATACGCAGTATTTT. The full variable domain, in which reference TRBV11-2 and TRBJ2-3 provide the parts outside the CDR3, is EAGVAQSPRYKIIEKRQSVAFWCNPISGHATLYWYQQILGQGPKLLIQFQNNGVVDDSQLPKDRFSAERLKGVDSTLKIQPAKLEDSAVYLCASSNRDSSDTQYFGPGTRLTVL.

This rearrangement joins TRBV5-1 to TRBJ2-1; 9 nucleotides match TRBD1. The CDR3 length is 15 residues. Germline-derived CDR1 and CDR2 are SGHRS and YFSETQ. Unmatched junction bases numbered 4, after V lost 4 bases and J lost 2 bases. CDR3 DNA sequence: TGCGCCAGCAGCCGGACAGGGGCGACCTACAATGAGCAGTTCTTC. Translating it yields CASSRTGATYNEQFF.

V gene TRBV5-6 combines with J gene TRBJ1-4, with D perhaps matching TRBD1 (6 bases). V dropped 4 bases and J dropped 4 bases, with 14 bases sitting between them. The CDR3 runs 15 residues. Germline CDR1 and CDR2: SGHDT and YYEEEE. The CDR3 coding sequence is TGTGCCAGCAGCCCCGGACAGCTCCTTAATGAAAAACTGTTTTTT. It yields the protein CASSPGQLLNEKLFF. The full variable domain, with the rest looked up from reference TRBV5-6 and TRBJ1-4, is DAGVTQSPTHLIKTRGQQVTLRCSPKSGHDTVSWYQQALGQGPQFIFQYYEEEERQRGNFPDRFSGHQFPNYSSELNVNALLLGDSALYLCASSPGQLLNEKLFFGSGTQLSVL.

CDR3 nucleotides: TGTGCCAGCAGCCAATATCAGGGAGGTGCCGAGCAGTACTTC. Translation gives CASSQYQGGAEQYF. The V gene is TRBV14, the J gene TRBJ2-7; the D gene is possibly TRBD2 (6 bases). Trimming took 2 bases from V and 6 from J, leaving 14 bases between them. Germline lookup yields CDR1 SGHDN and CDR2 FVKESK. The CDR3 covers 14 residues.

The count of this clone is one. This chain joins TRBV10-3 and TRBJ2-5, with D perhaps TRBD2 (6 bases). The CDR3 has 13 residues. Germline CDR1 reads ENHRY; CDR2 reads SYGVKD. The V and J ends lost 10 bases and 4 bases respectively, with 16 bases between them. CDR3 sequence (DNA): TGTGCCACAGAGCGGGCGGGCGGAGAGACCCAGTACTTC. Translation gives CATERAGGETQYF.

V gene TRBV28 combines with J gene TRBJ2-7; a possible D gene is TRBD2 (5 bases). Trimming took off 4 bases at V and 4 bases at J, with 20 bases between the two ends. Germline assignment: CDR1 MDHEN and CDR2 SYDVKM. The CDR3 totals 16 residues. For the CDR3, the DNA is TGTGCCAGCAGTTCACCCTCAGGACTTGCCGCGTACGAGCAGTACTTC. Translating gives CASSSPSGLAAYEQYF.

V and J are TRBV18 and TRBJ1-1; weak D call: TRBD1 (6 bases). Germline assignment: CDR1 KGHSH and CDR2 LQKENI. The CDR3 runs 14 residues. V lost 6 bases and J lost 1, with 12 bases in between. The CDR3 DNA sequence: TGTGCCAGCTCCGAGGGACACAAGAACACTGAAGCTTTCTTT. It codes for CASSEGHKNTEAFF.

The CDR3 loop reads CSVLKGGYTF. CDR3 sequence (DNA): TGCAGCGTCCTCAAGGGGGGCTACACCTTC. This chain uses TRBV29-1 with TRBJ1-2; possibly TRBD1 for D (5 bases). CDR1 and CDR2 from the germline V gene are SQVTM and ANQGSEA. V lost 6 bases, J lost 8 bases, and 10 bases lay in between. This CDR3 contains 10 residues. Full variable domain (rest looked up from reference TRBV29-1 and TRBJ1-2): SAVISQKPSRDICQRGTSLTIQCQVDSQVTMMFWYRQQPGQSLTLIATANQGSEATYESGFVIDKFPISRPNLTFSTLTVSNMSPEDSSIYLCSVLKGGYTFGSGTRLTVV.

Regarding this clone: The junction does not match germline at one end; this may be a read error. This rearrangement joins TRBV9 to TRBJ2-1, with 13 bases that match TRBD2. The CDR3 is made up of 20 amino acids. Germline CDR1 SGDLS, CDR2 YYNGEE. This CDR3 is CTSSVAPTSGGVITYNEQFF. The CDR3 region has the DNA TGTACCAGCAGCGTAGCCCCCACTAGCGGGGGGGTAATAACCTACAATGAGCAGTTCTTC.

Points on this clone: This same CDR3 is encoded by further DNA sequences in the sample. The chain recombines TRBV18 with TRBJ1-5; TRBD1 agrees at 7 bases. J was trimmed by 2 bases and V by 2 bases; bases with no gene match: 0. Germline-derived CDR1 and CDR2 are KGHSH and LQKENI. The length of the CDR3 is 14 residues. The chain's CDR3 is CASSPGTGNQPQHF. The CDR3 coding sequence is TGTGCCAGCTCACCAGGGACAGGCAATCAGCCCCAGCATTTT.

The CDR3 nucleotides are TGTGCCAGCAGCCCTATTAGGACTAGCGGGAGATCCGAGCAGTACTTC. Amino acid sequence: CASSPIRTSGRSEQYF. This rearrangement joins TRBV5-6 to TRBJ2-7, with TRBD2 matching over 13 bases. V dropped 4 bases and J dropped 6; count of bases not matched to a gene: 10. The CDR3 is 16 amino acids. Germline-derived CDR1 and CDR2 are SGHDT and YYEEEE.

The chain joins TRBV9 to TRBJ1-4, with 7 positions matching TRBD1. V lost 7 bases and J lost 13; bases outside the gene matches: 13. The CDR3 is 13 residues long. Germline lookup yields CDR1 SGDLS and CDR2 YYNGEE. The CDR3 nucleotides are TGTGCCAGCGCCGGGACAGACCCGGGGAGACTGTTTTTT. It codes for CASAGTDPGRLFF.

The chain couples TRBV10-3 to TRBJ1-2, with a possible D match to TRBD1 (5 bases). The V end was cut by 10 bases, the J end by 4 bases, with 16 bases between. Germline CDR1 and CDR2: ENHRY and SYGVKD. CDR3 length: 13 amino acids. The CDR3 nucleotides are TGTGCCACCGTAGGACAACTCTCCTATGGCTACACCTTC. Translated, it gives CATVGQLSYGYTF.

This clone occurred a few times. The chain combines TRBV28 with TRBJ2-2; perhaps TRBD2 as D (6 bases). Germline V CDR1 and CDR2: MDHEN, SYDVKM. This CDR3 is built from 15 residues. Trimming took off 1 base at V and 3 bases at J, with 9 bases between the two ends. CDR3 region: CASSLSRRDTGELFF. The DNA of the CDR3 is TGTGCCAGCAGTTTATCTCGGAGGGACACCGGGGAGCTGTTTTTT. Full variable domain (remainder filled in from reference TRBV28 and TRBJ2-2): DVKVTQSSRYLVKRTGEKVFLECVQDMDHENMFWYRQDPGLGLRLIYFSYDVKMKEKGDIPEGYSVSREKKERFSLILESASTNQTSMYLCASSLSRRDTGELFFGEGSRLTVL.

This chain connects TRBV7-6 to TRBJ1-2, with 7 bases identical to TRBD1. The CDR3 has 15 residues. The V gene end was trimmed by 5 bases and the J gene end by 0 bases; junction bases not matched to a gene: 6. Germline CDR1 reads SGHVS; CDR2 reads FNYEAQ. The CDR3 sequence is CASSPWDSTNYGYTF. CDR3 coding DNA: TGTGCCAGCAGCCCATGGGACAGCACTAACTATGGCTACACCTTC.

The V and J genes are TRBV6-5 and TRBJ1-1; tentatively, D is TRBD1 (6 bases). Deletions cut 5 bases from V and 0 bases from J, with 7 bases between. The germline V gene has CDR1 MNHEY and CDR2 SVGAGI. CDR3 length equals 13 residues. The chain's CDR3 is CASSRTVNTEAFF. CDR3 bases: TGTGCCAGCAGTCGGACAGTGAACACTGAAGCTTTCTTT.

The chain has TRBV28 and TRBJ1-4, with D possibly being TRBD1 (6 bases). The CDR3 spans 13 residues. V lost 5 bases and J lost 6, with 10 bases in between. Germline assignment: CDR1 MDHEN and CDR2 SYDVKM. Here the CDR3 DNA reads TGTGCCAGCAGTCCAGGGGTAGATGAAAAACTGTTTTTT. As protein: CASSPGVDEKLFF.

The rearrangement uses TRBV7-7 and TRBJ1-1; D is ambiguous. This CDR3 is built from 16 residues. Trimming shortened V by 5 bases and J by 0 bases, and 16 bases separated the two germline ends. Germline values: CDR1 SSHAT, CDR2 FNYEAQ (reference sequence). The CDR3 DNA is TGTGCCAGCAGCCCAATTCGTCCCGGGGTGAACACTGAAGCTTTCTTT. Amino acid sequence: CASSPIRPGVNTEAFF.

The chain links TRBV21-1 to TRBJ1-1; the DNA was not used to check the table's D call, TRBD1. TRBV21-1 has pseudogene status. This CDR3 has 15 amino acids. The CDR3 DNA reads as TGTGCCAGCAGCGGACAGGACATACCTACCTTAGGGGCTTTCTTT. The encoded protein is CASSGQDIPTLGAFF.